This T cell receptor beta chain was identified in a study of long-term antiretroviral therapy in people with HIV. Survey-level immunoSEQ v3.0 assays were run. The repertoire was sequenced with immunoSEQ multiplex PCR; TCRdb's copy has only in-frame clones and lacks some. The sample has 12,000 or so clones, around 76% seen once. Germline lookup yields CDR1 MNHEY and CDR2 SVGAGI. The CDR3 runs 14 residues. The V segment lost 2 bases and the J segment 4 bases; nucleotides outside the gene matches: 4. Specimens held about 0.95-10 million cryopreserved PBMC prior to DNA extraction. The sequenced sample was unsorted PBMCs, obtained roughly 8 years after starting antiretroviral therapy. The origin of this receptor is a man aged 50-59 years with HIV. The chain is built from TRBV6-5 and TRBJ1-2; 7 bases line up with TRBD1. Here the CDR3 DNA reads TGTGCCAGCAGTTACGACAGGGAGAGCTATGGCTACACCTTC. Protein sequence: CASSYDRESYGYTF.